The 2 T cell receptor beta chains in this list originate from one sample, sequenced in a study of blood T cell repertoires in COVID-19 (dated by TCRdb to 2020 to 2021). The library was obtained by the immunoSEQ multiplex PCR assay. As stored in TCRdb, this immuneACCESS dataset retains in-frame rearrangements with V and J assigned. A fraction of the clones does not appear; measured against another copy, unresolved V genes explain less than half of the discrepancy, and the remainder lacks a known reason. The sample table shows some 90,000 clones, and about 86% are seen once. Jointly, the top ten make up approximately 1.2% of the sample. Sequencing input: peripheral blood. Source of these receptors: an older man with active or convalescent COVID-19.

The rearrangement uses TRBV11-2 and TRBJ1-1, with D unresolved. V dropped 5 bases and J dropped 1 base, with 8 bases sitting between them. From germline, CDR1 is SGHAT and CDR2 FQNNGV. This CDR3 has 13 amino acids. In DNA form, the CDR3 reads TGTGCCAGCAGCGCCGGTACGAACACTGAAGCTTTCTTT. Translated, it gives CASSAGTNTEAFF.

The genes are TRBV19 and TRBJ2-1; the match to TRBD2 covers 12 bases. Trimming removed 4 bases from V and 8 bases from J; junction bases left unmatched: 15. Germline V gives CDR1 LNHDA, CDR2 SQIVND (reference sequence). CDR3 length: 18 residues. CDR3 sequence (DNA): TGTGCCAGTAGTAACAGGGGGCAGACTAGCGGGAGCGAAGATGAGCAGTTCTTC. This codes for CASSNRGQTSGSEDEQFF.